This T cell receptor (beta chain) was retrieved from a study of blood T cell repertoires in COVID-19. Study background: From the United States, Italy and Spain came samples of acute and convalescent COVID-19. Sources were T cells, B-cell-depleted T cells, or PBMCs; the material itself was cDNA or gDNA.

In the original processing: The assay estimated nucleated cells by amplifying reference gene primers. The assay was immunoSEQ multiplex PCR, and TCRdb's table has in-frame clones only and misses some. The V and J calls and clone size are taken from that table; D and trimming were inferred from the DNA. The sample contains 150,000 to 200,000 clones, roughly 86% of which appear only once. From germline, CDR1 is SGDLS and CDR2 YYNGEE. CDR3 length equals 12 residues. The V segment lost 5 bases and the J segment 8 bases; nucleotides outside the gene matches: 6. This clone was picked up one time. Other DNA sequences in the same sample also yield this CDR3. Enrolment of Seattle patients took place during active infection, and they were followed longitudinally.

The rearrangement joins TRBV9 to TRBJ1-2; 7 bases line up with TRBD1. Sequencing was performed on peripheral blood. The TCR comes from a man aged 60-69 years with COVID-19, enrolled during active disease. This CDR3 reads CASSQGGDGYTF. CDR3 nucleotide sequence: TGTGCCAGCAGTCAGGGGGGCGACGGCTACACCTTC.